The clone carrying this T cell receptor (beta chain) was counted many times. The CDR3 has 16 amino acids. Trimming took 2 bases from V and 1 from J, leaving 15 bases between them. Germline-derived CDR1 and CDR2 are LGHDT and YNNKEL (reference sequence). This entry is derived from a study of T cells in Graves' hyperthyroidism and ophthalmopathy. TCR beta CDR3 regions were amplified from RNA transcripts. HTBI primers drove first-round RT-PCR of the TCR CDR3. TCRdb called the multiplex PCR reads again in MiXCR, with one record for every CDR3 protein. The profile shows 350,000 to 400,000 distinct CDR3 sequences, 11% to 15% of them singletons.

The TCR comes from a woman aged 55-70 years with Graves' hyperthyroidism. J is TRBJ2-7 and V is TRBV3-1; D not resolved. Sequencing was carried out using blood. CDR3 sequence: CASSQYRGQLSYEQYF. The CDR3 DNA sequence: TGTGCCAGCAGCCAATATCGAGGTCAGCTATCCTACGAGCAGTACTTC.